This T cell receptor beta chain was captured by sequencing in a study of blood T cell repertoires in COVID-19. Study summary: Collection of acute and convalescent COVID-19 samples took place in the United States, Italy and Spain. The analysed material was cDNA or gDNA that came from T cells, B-cell-depleted T cells, or PBMCs.

Methods used by the authors: Estimation of nucleated cell counts relied on the amplification of reference gene primers. TCRdb keeps only in-frame clones here, not all; method: immunoSEQ multiplex PCR. The DNA was the basis for D and trimming; V, J and clone size are from that table. This table holds roughly 70,000 clones, approximately 90% found once. With 1 base removed from V and 6 bases from J, the gap between germline ends came to 5 bases. Germline values: CDR1 SGHRS, CDR2 YFSETQ. This CDR3 region has 12 residues. The chain employs TRBV5-1 and TRBJ2-1; the D is unclear. What was sequenced was peripheral blood. The clonotype comes from a man between 65 and 79 years old with acute or convalescent COVID-19. This chain's CDR3 is CASSLPGNEQFF. In DNA, the CDR3 is TGCGCCAGCAGCTTGCCGGGCAATGAGCAGTTCTTC.